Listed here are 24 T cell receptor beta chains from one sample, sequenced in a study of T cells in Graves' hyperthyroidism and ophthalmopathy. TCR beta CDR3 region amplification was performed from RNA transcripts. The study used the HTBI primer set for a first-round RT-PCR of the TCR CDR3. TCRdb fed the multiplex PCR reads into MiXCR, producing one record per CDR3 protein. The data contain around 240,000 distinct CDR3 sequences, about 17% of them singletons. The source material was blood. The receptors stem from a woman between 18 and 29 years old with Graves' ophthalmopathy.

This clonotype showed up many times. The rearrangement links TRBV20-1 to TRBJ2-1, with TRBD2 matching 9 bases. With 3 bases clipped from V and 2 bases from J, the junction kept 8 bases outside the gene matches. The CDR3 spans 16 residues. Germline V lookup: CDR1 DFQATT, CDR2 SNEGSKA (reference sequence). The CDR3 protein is CSASSRGGRAYNEQFF. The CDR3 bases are TGCAGTGCTAGTTCTAGGGGCGGGAGGGCCTACAATGAGCAGTTCTTC.

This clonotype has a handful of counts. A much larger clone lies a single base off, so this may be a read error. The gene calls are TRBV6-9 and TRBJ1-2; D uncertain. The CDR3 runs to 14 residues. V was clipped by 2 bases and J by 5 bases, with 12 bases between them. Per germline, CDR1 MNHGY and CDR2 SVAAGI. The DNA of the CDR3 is TGTGCCAGCAGTTATAGTGGTGGCCCTTATGGCTACACCTTC. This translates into CASSYSGGPYGYTF.

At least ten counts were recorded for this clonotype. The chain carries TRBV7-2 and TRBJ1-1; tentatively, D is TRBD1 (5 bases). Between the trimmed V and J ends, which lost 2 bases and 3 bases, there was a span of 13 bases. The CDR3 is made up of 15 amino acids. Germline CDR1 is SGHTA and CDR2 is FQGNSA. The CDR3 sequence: CASSLTRAIHTEAFF. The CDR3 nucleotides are TGTGCCAGCAGCTTAACCAGGGCAATCCACACTGAAGCTTTCTTT.

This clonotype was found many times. As DNA, the CDR3 is TGTGCCAGCAGCTTAGACTCAGCCTATGGCTACACCTTC. It translates to CASSLDSAYGYTF. The chain is built from TRBV7-9 and TRBJ1-2; D gene uncertain. This CDR3 contains 13 residues. Trimming stripped 1 base from V and 4 bases from J, with 7 bases between. In germline, CDR1 is SEHNR, CDR2 FQNEAQ (reference sequence). The variable domain in full, with the rest retrieved from reference TRBV7-9 and TRBJ1-2, is DTGVSQNPRHKITKRGQNVTFRCDPISEHNRLYWYRQTLGQGPEFLTYFQNEAQLEKSRLLSDRFSAERPKGSFSTLEIQRTEQGDSAMYLCASSLDSAYGYTFGSGTRLTVV.

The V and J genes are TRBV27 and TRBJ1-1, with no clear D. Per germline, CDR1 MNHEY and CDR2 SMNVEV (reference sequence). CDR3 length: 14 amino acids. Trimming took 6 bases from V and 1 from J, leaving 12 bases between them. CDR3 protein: CASRATTRNTEAFF. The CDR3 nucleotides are TGTGCCAGCAGAGCAACGACACGGAACACTGAAGCTTTCTTT.

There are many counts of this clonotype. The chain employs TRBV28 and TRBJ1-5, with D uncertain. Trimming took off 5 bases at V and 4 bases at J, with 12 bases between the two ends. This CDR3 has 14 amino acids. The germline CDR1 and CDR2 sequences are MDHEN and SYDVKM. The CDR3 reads CASSPGRINQPQHF. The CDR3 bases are TGTGCCAGCAGTCCAGGACGGATTAATCAGCCCCAGCATTTT. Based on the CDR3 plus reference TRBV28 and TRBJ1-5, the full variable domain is DVKVTQSSRYLVKRTGEKVFLECVQDMDHENMFWYRQDPGLGLRLIYFSYDVKMKEKGDIPEGYSVSREKKERFSLILESASTNQTSMYLCASSPGRINQPQHFGDGTRLSIL.

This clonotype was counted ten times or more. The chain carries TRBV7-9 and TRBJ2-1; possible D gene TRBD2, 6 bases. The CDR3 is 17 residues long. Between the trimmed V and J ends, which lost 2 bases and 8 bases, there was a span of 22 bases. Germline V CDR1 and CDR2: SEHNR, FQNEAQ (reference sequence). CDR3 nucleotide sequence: TGTGCCAGCAGCTTATTTAGCGGTCCGAGGGTTACATATGAGCAGTTCTTC. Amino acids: CASSLFSGPRVTYEQFF.

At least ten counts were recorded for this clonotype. This CDR3 is CSALRQGGYNEQFF. For the CDR3, the DNA is TGCAGTGCTCTCCGACAGGGGGGCTACAATGAGCAGTTCTTC. The chain carries TRBV20-1 and TRBJ2-1; 9 bases fit TRBD1. Germline CDR1 reads DFQATT; CDR2 reads SNEGSKA (reference sequence). V shed 5 bases and J 3 bases; nucleotides not matched to a gene: 5. This CDR3 spans 14 amino acids.

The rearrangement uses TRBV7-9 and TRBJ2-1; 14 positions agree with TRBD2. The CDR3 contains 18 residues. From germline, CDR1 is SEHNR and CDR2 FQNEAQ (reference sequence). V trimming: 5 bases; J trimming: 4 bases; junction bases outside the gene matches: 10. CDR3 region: CASSPGTSGSPGYNEQFF. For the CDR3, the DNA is TGTGCCAGCAGCCCCGGGACTAGCGGGAGCCCAGGGTACAATGAGCAGTTCTTC.

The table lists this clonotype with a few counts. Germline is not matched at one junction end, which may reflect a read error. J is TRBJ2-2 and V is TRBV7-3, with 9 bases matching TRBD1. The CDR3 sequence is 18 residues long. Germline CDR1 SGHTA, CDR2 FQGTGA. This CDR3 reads CAGSLTHPGQGNTGELFF. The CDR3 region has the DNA TGTGCCGGCAGCTTAACACACCCGGGACAGGGGAACACCGGGGAGCTGTTTTTT.

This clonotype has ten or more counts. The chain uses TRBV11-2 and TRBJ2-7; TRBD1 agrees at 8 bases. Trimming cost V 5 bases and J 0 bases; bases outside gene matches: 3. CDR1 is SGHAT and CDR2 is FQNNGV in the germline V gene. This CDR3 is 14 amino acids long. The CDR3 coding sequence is TGTGCCAGCAGCCTGGACAGGGCCTCCTACGAGCAGTACTTC. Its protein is CASSLDRASYEQYF.

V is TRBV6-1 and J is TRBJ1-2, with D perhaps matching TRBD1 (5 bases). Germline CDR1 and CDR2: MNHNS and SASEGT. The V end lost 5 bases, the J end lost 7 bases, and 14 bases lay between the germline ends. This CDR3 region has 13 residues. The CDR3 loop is CASSKQAGPGYTF. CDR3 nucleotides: TGTGCCAGCAGTAAACAGGCTGGACCTGGCTACACCTTC.

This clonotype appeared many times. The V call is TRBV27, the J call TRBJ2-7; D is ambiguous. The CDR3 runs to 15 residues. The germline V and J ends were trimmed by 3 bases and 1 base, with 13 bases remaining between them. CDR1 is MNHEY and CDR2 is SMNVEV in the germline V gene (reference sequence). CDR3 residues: CASSFGVRPSYEQYF. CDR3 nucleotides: TGTGCCAGCAGTTTTGGTGTCAGGCCGTCCTACGAGCAGTACTTC.

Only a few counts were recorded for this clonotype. The CDR3 protein is CASSGQGTPYEQYF. CDR3 in DNA: TGTGCCAGCAGTGGACAGGGGACCCCCTACGAGCAGTACTTC. This chain uses TRBV2 with TRBJ2-7, with TRBD1 identical over 8 bases. CDR1 SNHLY and CDR2 FYNNEI come from the germline V gene. The CDR3 totals 14 residues. J lost 2 bases, V lost 4 bases, and 4 bases had no gene match. The variable domain in full, completed from reference TRBV2 and TRBJ2-7, reads EPEVTQTPSHQVTQMGQEVILRCVPISNHLYFYWYRQILGQKVEFLVSFYNNEISEKSEIFDDQFSVERPDGSNFTLKIRSTKLEDSAMYFCASSGQGTPYEQYFGPGTRLTVT.

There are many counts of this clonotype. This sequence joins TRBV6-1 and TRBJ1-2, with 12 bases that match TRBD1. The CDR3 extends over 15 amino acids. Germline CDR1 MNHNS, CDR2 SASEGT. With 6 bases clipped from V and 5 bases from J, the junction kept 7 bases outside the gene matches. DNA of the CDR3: TGTGCCAGCAGCGAGCCGGGACAGGGGGCGTATGGCTACACCTTC. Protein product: CASSEPGQGAYGYTF.

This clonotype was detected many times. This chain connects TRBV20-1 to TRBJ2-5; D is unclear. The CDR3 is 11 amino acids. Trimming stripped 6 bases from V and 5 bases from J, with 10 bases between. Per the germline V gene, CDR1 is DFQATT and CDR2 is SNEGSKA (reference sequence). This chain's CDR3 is CSAQSVETQYF. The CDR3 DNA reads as TGCAGTGCCCAGAGTGTGGAGACCCAGTACTTC.

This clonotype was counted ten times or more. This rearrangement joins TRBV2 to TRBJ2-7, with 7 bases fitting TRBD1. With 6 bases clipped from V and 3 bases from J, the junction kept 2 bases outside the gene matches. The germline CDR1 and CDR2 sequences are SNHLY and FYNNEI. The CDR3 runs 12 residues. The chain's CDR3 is CASSGDSYEQYF. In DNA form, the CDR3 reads TGTGCCAGCAGCGGGGACAGCTACGAGCAGTACTTC. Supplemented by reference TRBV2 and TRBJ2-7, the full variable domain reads EPEVTQTPSHQVTQMGQEVILRCVPISNHLYFYWYRQILGQKVEFLVSFYNNEISEKSEIFDDQFSVERPDGSNFTLKIRSTKLEDSAMYFCASSGDSYEQYFGPGTRLTVT.

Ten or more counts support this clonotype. The CDR3 DNA sequence: TGCAGTGCTAGACACCTCGCCATCAGGGTGGCTGGCTACACCTTC. Its translation: CSARHLAIRVAGYTF. The V gene is TRBV20-1, the J gene TRBJ1-2; perhaps TRBD1 as D (5 bases). Per the germline V gene, CDR1 is DFQATT and CDR2 is SNEGSKA (reference sequence). The CDR3 contains 15 residues. The V end was cut by 2 bases, the J end by 7 bases, with 20 bases between.

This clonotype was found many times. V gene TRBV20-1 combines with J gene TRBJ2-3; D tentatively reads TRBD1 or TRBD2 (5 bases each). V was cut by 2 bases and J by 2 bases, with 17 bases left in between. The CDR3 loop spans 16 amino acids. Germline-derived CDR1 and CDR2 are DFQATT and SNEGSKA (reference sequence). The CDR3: CSARPRDGLYTDTQYF. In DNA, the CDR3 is TGCAGTGCTAGACCAAGGGACGGCCTCTACACAGATACGCAGTATTTT.

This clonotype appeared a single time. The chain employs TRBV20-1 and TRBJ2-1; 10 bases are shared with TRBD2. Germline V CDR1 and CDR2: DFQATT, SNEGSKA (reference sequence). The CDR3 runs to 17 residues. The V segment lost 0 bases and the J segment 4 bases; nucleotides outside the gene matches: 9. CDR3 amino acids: CSARDLASGSEYNEQFF. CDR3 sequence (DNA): TGCAGTGCTAGAGATCTGGCTAGCGGGAGTGAGTACAATGAGCAGTTCTTC.

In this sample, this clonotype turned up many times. CDR3 bases: TGTGCCAGCAGCACCCTCCATCCCGGACAGGGGTCCTACGAGCAGTACTTC. It translates to CASSTLHPGQGSYEQYF. This chain joins TRBV28 and TRBJ2-7, with 9 positions matching TRBD1. CDR1 and CDR2 (germline): MDHEN, SYDVKM. V dropped 6 bases and J dropped 1; count of bases not matched to a gene: 13. This CDR3 has 17 amino acids.

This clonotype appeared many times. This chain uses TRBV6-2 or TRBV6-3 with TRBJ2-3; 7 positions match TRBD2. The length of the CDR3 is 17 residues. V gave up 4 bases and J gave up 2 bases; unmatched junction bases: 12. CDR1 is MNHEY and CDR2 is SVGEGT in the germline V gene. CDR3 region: CASSSPRLGLVTDTQYF. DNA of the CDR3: TGTGCCAGCAGTTCTCCCCGTCTCGGACTAGTCACAGATACGCAGTATTTT.

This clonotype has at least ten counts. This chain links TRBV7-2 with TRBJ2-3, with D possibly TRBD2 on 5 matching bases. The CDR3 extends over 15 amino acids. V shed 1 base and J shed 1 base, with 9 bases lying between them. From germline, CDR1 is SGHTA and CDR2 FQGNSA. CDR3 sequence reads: CASSLGSSGTDTQYF. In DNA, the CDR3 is TGTGCCAGCAGCTTAGGCAGTAGCGGCACAGATACGCAGTATTTT.

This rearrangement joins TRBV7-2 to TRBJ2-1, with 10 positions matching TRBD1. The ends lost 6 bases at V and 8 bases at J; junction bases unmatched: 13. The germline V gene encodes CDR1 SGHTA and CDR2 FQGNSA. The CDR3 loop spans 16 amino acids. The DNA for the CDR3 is TGTGCCAGCAGTCCTCGACAGGGGGCGGGCGGGGATGAGCAGTTCTTC. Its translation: CASSPRQGAGGDEQFF. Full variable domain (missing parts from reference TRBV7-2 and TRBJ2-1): GAGVSQSPSNKVTEKGKDVELRCDPISGHTALYWYRQSLGQGLEFLIYFQGNSAPDKSGLPSDRFSAERTGGSVSTLTIQRTQQEDSAVYLCASSPRQGAGGDEQFFGPGTRLTVL.